Listed here are 3 T cell receptor beta chains from one sample, sequenced in a study of CD8+CD57+ T cells in acquired aplastic anemia. Genomic DNA was employed as the template in profiling TCR beta VDJ and CDR3. TCRdb reprocessed the reads via MiXCR and lists one record per CDR3 protein. This sample has some 410,000 distinct CDR3 sequences, with about two thirds found just once. The sequencing input was sorted CD4+, CD8+, or CD8+CD57+ T cells (not recorded which) from PBMCs. The receptors shown here come from a human donor in good health, serving as a control.

J is TRBJ1-1 and V is TRBV7-8, with a possible D match to TRBD1 (6 bases). CDR1 and CDR2 from the germline V gene are SGHVS and FQNEAQ. Trimming pared 6 bases from V and 2 bases from J, leaving 19 bases between. CDR3 length: 16 amino acids. In DNA form, the CDR3 reads TGTGCCAGCAGGAACTGGACAGCTTACATCAACACTGAAGCTTTCTTT. Translated: CASRNWTAYINTEAFF.

The table lists this clonotype with many counts. The chain employs TRBV9 and TRBJ1-2; D ambiguous. V dropped 0 bases and J dropped 4 bases, with 13 bases sitting between them. The length of the CDR3 is 15 residues. Germline V lookup: CDR1 SGDLS, CDR2 YYNGEE. The CDR3 DNA follows: TGTGCCAGCAGCGTAGCCCCTCGCACAGCCTATGGCTACACCTTC. Its translation is CASSVAPRTAYGYTF.

About this clonotype: This may stem from a read error, because a much larger clone lies one nucleotide away. The missing conserved phenylalanine or tryptophan at the end of this CDR3 makes a read error likely. The chain combines TRBV6-4 with TRBJ1-1; 9 bases line up with TRBD1. The CDR3 is 16 residues long. CDR1 is MRHNA and CDR2 is SNTAGT in the germline V gene. With V trimmed by 5 bases and J by 5 bases, 12 bases remained unmatched. CDR3 residues: CASSPGTGYSGTEAFS. The CDR3 bases are TGTGCCAGCAGTCCCGGGACAGGGTATTCGGGAACTGAAGCTTTCTCT.